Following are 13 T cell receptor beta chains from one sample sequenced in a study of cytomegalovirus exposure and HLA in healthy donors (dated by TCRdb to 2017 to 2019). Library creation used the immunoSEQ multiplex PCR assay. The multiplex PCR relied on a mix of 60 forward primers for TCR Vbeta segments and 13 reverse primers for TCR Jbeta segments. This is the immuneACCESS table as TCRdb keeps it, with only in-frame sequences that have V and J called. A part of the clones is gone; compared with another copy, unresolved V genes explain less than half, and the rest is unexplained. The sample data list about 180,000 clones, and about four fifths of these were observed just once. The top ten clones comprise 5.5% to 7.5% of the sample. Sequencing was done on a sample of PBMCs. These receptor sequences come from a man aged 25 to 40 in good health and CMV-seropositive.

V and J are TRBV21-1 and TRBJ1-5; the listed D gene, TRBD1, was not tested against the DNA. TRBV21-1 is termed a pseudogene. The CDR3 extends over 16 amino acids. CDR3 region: CASSKEGGQGWQPQHF. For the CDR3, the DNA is TGTGCCAGCAGCAAAGAGGGCGGACAGGGATGGCAGCCCCAGCATTTT.

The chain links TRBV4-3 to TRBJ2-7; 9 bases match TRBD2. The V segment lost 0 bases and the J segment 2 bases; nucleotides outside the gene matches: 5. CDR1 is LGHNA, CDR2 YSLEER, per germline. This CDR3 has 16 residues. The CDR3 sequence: CASSQDQPSGAYEQYF. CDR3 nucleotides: TGCGCCAGCAGCCAAGATCAGCCTAGCGGGGCCTACGAGCAGTACTTC.

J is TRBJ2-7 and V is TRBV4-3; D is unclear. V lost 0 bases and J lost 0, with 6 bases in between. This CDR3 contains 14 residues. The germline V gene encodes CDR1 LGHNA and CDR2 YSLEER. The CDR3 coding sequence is TGCGCCAGCAGCCAAGACTTGTTCTCCTACGAGCAGTACTTC. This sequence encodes CASSQDLFSYEQYF.

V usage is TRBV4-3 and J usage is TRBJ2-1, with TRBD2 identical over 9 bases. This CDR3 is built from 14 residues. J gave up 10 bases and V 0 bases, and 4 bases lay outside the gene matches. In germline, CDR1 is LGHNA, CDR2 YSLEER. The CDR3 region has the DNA TGCGCCAGCAGCCAAGATCGGGCGGGGGGGGAGCAGTTCTTC. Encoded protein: CASSQDRAGGEQFF.

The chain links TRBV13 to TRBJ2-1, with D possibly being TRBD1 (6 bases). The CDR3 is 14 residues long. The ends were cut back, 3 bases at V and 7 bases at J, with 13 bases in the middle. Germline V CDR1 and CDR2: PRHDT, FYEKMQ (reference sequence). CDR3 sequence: CASSFRTVRNEQFF. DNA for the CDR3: TGTGCCAGCAGCTTTAGGACAGTACGTAATGAGCAGTTCTTC.

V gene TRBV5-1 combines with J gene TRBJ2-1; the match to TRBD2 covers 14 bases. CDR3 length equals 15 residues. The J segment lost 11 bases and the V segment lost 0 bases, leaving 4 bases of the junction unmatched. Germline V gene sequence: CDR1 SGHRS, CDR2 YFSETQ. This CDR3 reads CASSLARTSGRQQFF. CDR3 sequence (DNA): TGCGCCAGCAGCTTGGCCCGGACTAGCGGGAGGCAGCAGTTCTTC. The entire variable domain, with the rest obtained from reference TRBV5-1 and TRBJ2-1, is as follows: KAGVTQTPRYLIKTRGQQVTLSCSPISGHRSVSWYQQTPGQGLQFLFEYFSETQRNKGNFPGRFSGRQFSNSRSEMNVSTLELGDSALYLCASSLARTSGRQQFFGPGTRLTVL.

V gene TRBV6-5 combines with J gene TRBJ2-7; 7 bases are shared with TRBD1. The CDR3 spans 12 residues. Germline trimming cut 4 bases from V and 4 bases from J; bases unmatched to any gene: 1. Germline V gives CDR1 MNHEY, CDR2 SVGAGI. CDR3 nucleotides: TGTGCCAGCAGTTCGGACAGGTACGAGCAGTACTTC. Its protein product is CASSSDRYEQYF.

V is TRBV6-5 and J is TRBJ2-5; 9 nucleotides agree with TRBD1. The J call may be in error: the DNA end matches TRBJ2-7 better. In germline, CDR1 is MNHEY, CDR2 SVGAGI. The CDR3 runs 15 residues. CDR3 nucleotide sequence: TGTGCCAGCAGTCGGGACCACAGGGGGCGGGACGAGCAGTACTTC. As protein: CASSRDHRGRDEQYF.

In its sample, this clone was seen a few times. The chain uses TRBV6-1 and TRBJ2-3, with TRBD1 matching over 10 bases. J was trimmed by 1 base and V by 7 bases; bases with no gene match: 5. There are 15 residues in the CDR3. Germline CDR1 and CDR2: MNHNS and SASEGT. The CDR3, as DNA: TGTGCCAGCAACTCCGGGACAGGGGGCACAGATACGCAGTATTTT. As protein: CASNSGTGGTDTQYF.

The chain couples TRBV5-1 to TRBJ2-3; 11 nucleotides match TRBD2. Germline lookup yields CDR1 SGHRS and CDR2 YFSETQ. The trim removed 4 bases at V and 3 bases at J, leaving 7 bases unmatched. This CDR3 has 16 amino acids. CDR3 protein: CASSQTSGSGTDTQYF. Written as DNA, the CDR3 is TGCGCCAGCAGCCAAACTAGCGGGAGTGGAACAGATACGCAGTATTTT.

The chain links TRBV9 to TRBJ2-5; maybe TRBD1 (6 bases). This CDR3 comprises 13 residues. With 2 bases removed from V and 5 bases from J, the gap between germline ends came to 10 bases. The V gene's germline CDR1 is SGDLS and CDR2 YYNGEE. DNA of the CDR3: TGTGCCAGCAGCGTGGGGGCGAGGGAGACCCAGTACTTC. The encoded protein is CASSVGARETQYF.

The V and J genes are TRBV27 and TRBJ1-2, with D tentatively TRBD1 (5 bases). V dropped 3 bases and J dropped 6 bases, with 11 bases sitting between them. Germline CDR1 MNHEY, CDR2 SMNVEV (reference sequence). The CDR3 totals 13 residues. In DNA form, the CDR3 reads TGTGCCAGCAGTTTTCCCGACAGTAATGGCTACACCTTC. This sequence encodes CASSFPDSNGYTF.

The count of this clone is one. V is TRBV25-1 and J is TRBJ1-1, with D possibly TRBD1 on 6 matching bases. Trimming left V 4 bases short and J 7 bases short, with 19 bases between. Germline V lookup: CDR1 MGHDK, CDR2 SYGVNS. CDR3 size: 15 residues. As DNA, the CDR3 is TGTGCCAGCAGTGGTGGGGGACAACCTTGGCGTGAAGCTTTCTTT. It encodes CASSGGGQPWREAFF.